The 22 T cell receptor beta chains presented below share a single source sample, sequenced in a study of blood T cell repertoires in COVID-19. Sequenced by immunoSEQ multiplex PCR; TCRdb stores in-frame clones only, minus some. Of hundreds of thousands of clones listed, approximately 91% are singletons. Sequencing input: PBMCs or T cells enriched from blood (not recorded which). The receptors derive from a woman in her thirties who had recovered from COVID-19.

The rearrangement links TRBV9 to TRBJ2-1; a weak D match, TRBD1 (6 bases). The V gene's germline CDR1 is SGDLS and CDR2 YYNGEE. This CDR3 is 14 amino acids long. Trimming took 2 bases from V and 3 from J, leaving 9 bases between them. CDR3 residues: CASSVEGGYNEQFF. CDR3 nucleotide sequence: TGTGCCAGCAGCGTCGAAGGGGGCTACAATGAGCAGTTCTTC.

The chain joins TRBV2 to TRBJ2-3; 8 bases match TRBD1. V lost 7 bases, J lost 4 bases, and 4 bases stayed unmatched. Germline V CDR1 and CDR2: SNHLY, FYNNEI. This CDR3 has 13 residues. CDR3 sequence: CASTGRGPDTQYF. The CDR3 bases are TGTGCCAGCACCGGCAGGGGGCCAGATACGCAGTATTTT.

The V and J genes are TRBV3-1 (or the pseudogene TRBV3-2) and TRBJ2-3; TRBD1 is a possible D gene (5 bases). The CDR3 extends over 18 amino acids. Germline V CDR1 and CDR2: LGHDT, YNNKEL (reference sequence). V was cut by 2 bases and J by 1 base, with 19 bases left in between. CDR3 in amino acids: CASSQSGFSRAGTDTQYF. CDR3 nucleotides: TGTGCCAGCAGCCAATCTGGCTTCAGCAGGGCCGGCACAGATACGCAGTATTTT.

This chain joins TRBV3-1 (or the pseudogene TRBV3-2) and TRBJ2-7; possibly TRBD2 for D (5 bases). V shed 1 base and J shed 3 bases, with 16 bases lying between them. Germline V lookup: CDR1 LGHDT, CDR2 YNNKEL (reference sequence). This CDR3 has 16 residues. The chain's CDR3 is CASSQGGSRGIYEQYF. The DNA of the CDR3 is TGTGCCAGCAGCCAAGGGGGATCCCGGGGAATCTACGAGCAGTACTTC.

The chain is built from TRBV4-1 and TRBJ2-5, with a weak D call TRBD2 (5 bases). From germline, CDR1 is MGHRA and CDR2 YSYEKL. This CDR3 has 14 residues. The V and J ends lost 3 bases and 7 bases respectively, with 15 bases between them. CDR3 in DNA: TGCGCCAGCAGCCACCTAGGAGGCCCACGGACCCAGTACTTC. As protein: CASSHLGGPRTQYF.

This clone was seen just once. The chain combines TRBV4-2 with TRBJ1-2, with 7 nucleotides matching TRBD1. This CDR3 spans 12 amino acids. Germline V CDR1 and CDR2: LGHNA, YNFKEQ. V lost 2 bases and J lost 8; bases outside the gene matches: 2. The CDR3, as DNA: TGTGCCAGCAGCCAACAGACAGGGGGCTACACCTTC. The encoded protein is CASSQQTGGYTF.

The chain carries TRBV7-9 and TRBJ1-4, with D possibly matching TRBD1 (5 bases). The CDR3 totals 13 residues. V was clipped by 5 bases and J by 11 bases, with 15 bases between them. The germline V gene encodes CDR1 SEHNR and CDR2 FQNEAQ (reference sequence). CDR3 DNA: TGTGCCAGCAGCGTCGTTGGTCGGGGGAAACTGTTTTTT. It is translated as CASSVVGRGKLFF.

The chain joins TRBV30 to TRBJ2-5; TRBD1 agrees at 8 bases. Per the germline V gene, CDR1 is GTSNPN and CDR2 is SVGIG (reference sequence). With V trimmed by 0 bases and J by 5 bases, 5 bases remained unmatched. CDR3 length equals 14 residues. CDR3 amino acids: CAWSVDRGVETQYF. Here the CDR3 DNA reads TGTGCCTGGAGTGTCGACAGGGGAGTGGAGACCCAGTACTTC.

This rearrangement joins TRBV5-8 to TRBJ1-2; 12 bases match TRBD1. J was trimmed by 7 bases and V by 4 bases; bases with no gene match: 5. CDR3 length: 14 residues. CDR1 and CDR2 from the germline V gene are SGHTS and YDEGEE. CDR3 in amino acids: CASSGTGGVGGYTF. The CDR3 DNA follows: TGTGCCAGCAGCGGGACAGGGGGCGTCGGTGGCTACACCTTC.

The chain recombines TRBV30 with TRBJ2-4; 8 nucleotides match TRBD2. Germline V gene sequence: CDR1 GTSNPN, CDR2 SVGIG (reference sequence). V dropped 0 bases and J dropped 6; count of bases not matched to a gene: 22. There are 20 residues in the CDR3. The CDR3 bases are TGTGCCTGGAGTGTCCCAAACGCCAGGAGCGGGGGACGATTGGGAAACATTCAGTACTTC. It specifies CAWSVPNARSGGRLGNIQYF.

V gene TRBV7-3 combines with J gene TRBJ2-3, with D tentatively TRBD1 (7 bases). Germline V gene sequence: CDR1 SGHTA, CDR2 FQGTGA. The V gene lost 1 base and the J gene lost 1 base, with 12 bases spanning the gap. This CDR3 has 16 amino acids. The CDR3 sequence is CASSLIGGTGTDTQYF. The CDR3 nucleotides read TGTGCCAGCAGCTTAATAGGCGGGACAGGCACAGATACGCAGTATTTT.

In nucleotides, the CDR3 is TGCGCCAGCAGCCAAGAACGAGGGTATACCGGGGAGCTGTTTTTT. Translated, it gives CASSQERGYTGELFF. The rearrangement links TRBV4-1 to TRBJ2-2, with D perhaps TRBD2 (5 bases). The germline V and J ends were trimmed by 0 bases and 5 bases, with 10 bases remaining between them. Germline V gives CDR1 MGHRA, CDR2 YSYEKL. This CDR3 is built from 15 residues.

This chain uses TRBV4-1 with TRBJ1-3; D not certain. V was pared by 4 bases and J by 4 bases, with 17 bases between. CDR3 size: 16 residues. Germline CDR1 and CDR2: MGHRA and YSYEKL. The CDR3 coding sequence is TGCGCCAGCAGCCCTCGAGGCCCTTCTCTGGGAAACACCATATATTTT. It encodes CASSPRGPSLGNTIYF.

In DNA form, the CDR3 reads TGTGCCAGCAGCCCTGGGGGCCGGGACAGCTATGGCTACACCTTC. Encoded protein: CASSPGGRDSYGYTF. The V and J genes are TRBV7-9 and TRBJ1-2; TRBD1 agrees at 7 bases. Germline V gene sequence: CDR1 SEHNR, CDR2 FQNEAQ (reference sequence). V lost 5 bases to trimming and J lost 4 bases; unmatched junction nucleotides: 10. The CDR3 has 15 amino acids. Together with reference TRBV7-9 and TRBJ1-2, the CDR3 gives the full variable domain: DTGVSQNPRHKITKRGQNVTFRCDPISEHNRLYWYRQTLGQGPEFLTYFQNEAQLEKSRLLSDRFSAERPKGSFSTLEIQRTEQGDSAMYLCASSPGGRDSYGYTFGSGTRLTVV.

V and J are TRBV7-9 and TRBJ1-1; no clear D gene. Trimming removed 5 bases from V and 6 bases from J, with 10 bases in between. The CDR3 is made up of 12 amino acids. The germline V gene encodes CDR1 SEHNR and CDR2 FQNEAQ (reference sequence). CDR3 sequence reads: CASSPLDAEAFF. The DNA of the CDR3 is TGTGCCAGCAGCCCTTTAGATGCTGAAGCTTTCTTT.

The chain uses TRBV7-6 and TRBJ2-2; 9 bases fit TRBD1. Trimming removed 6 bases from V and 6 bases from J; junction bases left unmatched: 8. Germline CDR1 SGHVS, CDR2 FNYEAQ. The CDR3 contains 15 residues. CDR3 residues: CASSPGTGFAGELFF. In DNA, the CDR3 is TGTGCCAGCAGTCCAGGGACAGGGTTCGCCGGGGAGCTGTTTTTT.

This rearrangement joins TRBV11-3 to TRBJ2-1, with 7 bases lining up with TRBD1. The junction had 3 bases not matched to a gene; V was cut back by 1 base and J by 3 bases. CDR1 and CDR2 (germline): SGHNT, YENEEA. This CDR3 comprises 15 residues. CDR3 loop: CASSLVRGSYNEQFF. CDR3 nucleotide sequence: TGTGCCAGCAGCTTAGTCAGGGGGAGCTACAATGAGCAGTTCTTC.

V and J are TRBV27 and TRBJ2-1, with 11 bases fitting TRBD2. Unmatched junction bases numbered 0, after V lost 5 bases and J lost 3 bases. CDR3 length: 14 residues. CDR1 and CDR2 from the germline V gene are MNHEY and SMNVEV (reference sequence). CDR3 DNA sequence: TGTGCCAGCAGTGGACTAGCGGGCTACAATGAGCAGTTCTTC. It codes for CASSGLAGYNEQFF.

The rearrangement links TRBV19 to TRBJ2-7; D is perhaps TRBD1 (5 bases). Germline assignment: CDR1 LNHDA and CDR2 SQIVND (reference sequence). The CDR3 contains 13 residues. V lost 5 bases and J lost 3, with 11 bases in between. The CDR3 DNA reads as TGTGCCAGTAGTGCACGCCAGGGCTACGAGCAGTACTTC. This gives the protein CASSARQGYEQYF.

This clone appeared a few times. The CDR3 loop is CASSLGGQPNYGYTF. The DNA for the CDR3 is TGTGCCAGCAGCTTGGGAGGACAGCCAAACTATGGCTACACCTTC. The chain employs TRBV5-4 and TRBJ1-2; TRBD1 might be the D (6 bases). The CDR3 has 15 residues. The V end was cut by 0 bases, the J end by 2 bases, with 11 bases between. The germline CDR1 and CDR2 sequences are SGHNT and YYREEE (reference sequence).

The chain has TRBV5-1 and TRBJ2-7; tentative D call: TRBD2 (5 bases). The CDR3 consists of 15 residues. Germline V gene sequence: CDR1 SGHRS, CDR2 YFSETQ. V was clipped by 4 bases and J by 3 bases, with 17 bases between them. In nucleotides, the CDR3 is TGCGCCAGCAGCCCGGTAAGAGGGCCCCTCTACGAGCAGTACTTC. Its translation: CASSPVRGPLYEQYF.

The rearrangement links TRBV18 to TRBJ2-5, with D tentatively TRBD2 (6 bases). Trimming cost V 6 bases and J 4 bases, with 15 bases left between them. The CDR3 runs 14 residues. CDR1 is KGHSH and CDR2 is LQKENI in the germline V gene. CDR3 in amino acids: CASSEGPGRETQYF. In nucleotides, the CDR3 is TGTGCCAGCTCGGAGGGACCAGGGCGAGAGACCCAGTACTTC.